This T cell receptor (beta chain) was observed in a study of blood T cell repertoires in COVID-19. Study in general: The study drew acute and convalescent COVID-19 samples from the United States, Italy and Spain. Nucleic acid was either cDNA or gDNA, and it came from T cells, B-cell-depleted T cells, or PBMCs.

In the authors' methods: Estimation of nucleated cell counts was performed using reference gene primer amplification. Sequencing used immunoSEQ multiplex PCR; TCRdb keeps in-frame clones, though not all of them. V and J calls plus clone size are reproduced from that table; the DNA served to infer D and trimming. This table holds tens of thousands of clones, around 79% found once. Trimming took 7 bases from V and 8 from J, leaving 15 bases between them. CDR3 size: 13 residues. The chain recombines TRBV12-3 or TRBV12-4 with TRBJ2-1, with D possibly being TRBD2 (5 bases). The sequence was obtained from a human donor in a cohort sampled during active COVID-19. The sequencing input was peripheral blood. The CDR3: CASTNGEDYEQFF. CDR3 nucleotides: TGTGCCAGCACCAACGGAGAGGACTATGAGCAGTTCTTC.